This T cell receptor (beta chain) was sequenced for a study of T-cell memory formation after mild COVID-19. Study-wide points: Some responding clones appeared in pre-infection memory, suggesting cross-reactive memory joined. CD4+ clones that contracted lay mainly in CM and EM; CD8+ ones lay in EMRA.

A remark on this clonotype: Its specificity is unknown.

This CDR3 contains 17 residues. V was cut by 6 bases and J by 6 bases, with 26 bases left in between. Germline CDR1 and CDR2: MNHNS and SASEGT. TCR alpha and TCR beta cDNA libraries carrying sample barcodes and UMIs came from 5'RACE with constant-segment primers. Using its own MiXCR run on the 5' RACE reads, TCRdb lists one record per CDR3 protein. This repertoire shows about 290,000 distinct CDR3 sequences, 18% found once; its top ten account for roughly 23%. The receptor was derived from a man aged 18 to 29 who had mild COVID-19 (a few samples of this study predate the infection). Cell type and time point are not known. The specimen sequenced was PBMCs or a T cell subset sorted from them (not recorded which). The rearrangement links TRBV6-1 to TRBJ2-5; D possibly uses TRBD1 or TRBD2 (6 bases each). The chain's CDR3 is CASSRRVVTGLLQTQYF. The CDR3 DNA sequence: TGTGCCAGCAGCCGGAGGGTTGTGACAGGCCTCCTCCAGACCCAGTACTTC.